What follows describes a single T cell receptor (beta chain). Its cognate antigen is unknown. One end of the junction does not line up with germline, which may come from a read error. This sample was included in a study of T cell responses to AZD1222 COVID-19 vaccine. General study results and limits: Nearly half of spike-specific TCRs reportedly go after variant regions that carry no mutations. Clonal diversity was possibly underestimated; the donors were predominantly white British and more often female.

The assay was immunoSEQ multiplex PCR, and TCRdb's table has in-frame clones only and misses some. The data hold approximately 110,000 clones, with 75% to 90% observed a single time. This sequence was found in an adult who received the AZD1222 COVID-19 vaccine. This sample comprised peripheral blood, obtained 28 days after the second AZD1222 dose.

CDR3 DNA: TGTGCCAGCAGCCTAGGACGCGGGGAGAAGCCCCAGCATTTT. As protein: CASSLGRGEKPQHF. The chain combines TRBV13 with TRBJ1-5; D gene unclear. This CDR3 contains 14 residues. Germline lookup yields CDR1 PRHDT and CDR2 FYEKMQ (reference sequence). Supplemented by reference TRBV13 and TRBJ1-5, the full variable domain reads AAGVIQSPRHLIKEKRETATLKCYPIPRHDTVYWYQQGPGQDPQFLISFYEKMQSDKGSIPDRFSAQQFSDYHSELNMSSLELGDSALYFCASSLGRGEKPQHFGDGTRLSIL.